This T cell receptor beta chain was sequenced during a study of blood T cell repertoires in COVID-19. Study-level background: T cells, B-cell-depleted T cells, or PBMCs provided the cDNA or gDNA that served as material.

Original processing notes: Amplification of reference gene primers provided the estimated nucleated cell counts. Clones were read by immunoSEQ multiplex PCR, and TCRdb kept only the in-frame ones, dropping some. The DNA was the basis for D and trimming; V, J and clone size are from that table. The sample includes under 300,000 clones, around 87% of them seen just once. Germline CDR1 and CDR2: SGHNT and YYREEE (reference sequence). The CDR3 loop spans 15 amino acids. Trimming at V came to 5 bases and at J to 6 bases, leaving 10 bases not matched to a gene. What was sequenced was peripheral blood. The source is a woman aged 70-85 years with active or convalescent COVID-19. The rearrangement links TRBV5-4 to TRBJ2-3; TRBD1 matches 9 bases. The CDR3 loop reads CASSRTGESGDTQYF. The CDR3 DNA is TGTGCCAGCAGTCGGACAGGGGAAAGTGGTGATACGCAGTATTTT. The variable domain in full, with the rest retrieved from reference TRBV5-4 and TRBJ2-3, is ETGVTQSPTHLIKTRGQQVTLRCSSQSGHNTVSWYQQALGQGPQFIFQYYREEENGRGNFPPRFSGLQFPNYSSELNVNALELDDSALYLCASSRTGESGDTQYFGPGTRLTVL.